The rows below give T cell receptor beta chains drawn from one sample of a study of T-cell memory formation after mild COVID-19. TCRdb reprocessed the 5' RACE reads via MiXCR and lists one record per CDR3 protein. Of 120,000 or so distinct CDR3 sequences in the sample, less than 6.5% were seen once. Sequenced sample: PBMCs or a T cell subset sorted from them (not recorded which). These receptors were obtained from an adult woman who had mild COVID-19 (a few samples of this study predate the infection). Cell type and time point are not known. Each CDR3 is given with its conserved first and last residue. Fields, in order: CDR3 DNA, CDR3 protein, clone size, V gene, J gene, D gene. D genes are given only for firm matches. The size of a clone is reported for some rows only, either as once, few or many, or as a class for expanded clones.

CDR3nt: TGTGCCAGCAGCTTACAGGGTGATAATGAAAAACTGTTTTTT
CDR3aa: CASSLQGDNEKLFF
abundance: -
v_gene: TRBV7-8
j_gene: TRBJ1-4
d_gene: -

CDR3nt: TGCGCCAGCAGTGACAGGGGACAGGCCTACAATGAGCAGTTCTTC
CDR3aa: CASSDRGQAYNEQFF
abundance: few
v_gene: TRBV10-2
j_gene: TRBJ2-1
d_gene: TRBD1

CDR3nt: TGTGCCAGCAGCTGGTCGCTAGCGGGGGGGCCGGAGACCCAGTACTTC
CDR3aa: CASSWSLAGGPETQYF
abundance: -
v_gene: TRBV11-2
j_gene: TRBJ2-5
d_gene: TRBD2

CDR3nt: TGTGCCAGCAGCCGGGAATGGGGGGCAGGAAACACCATATATTTT
CDR3aa: CASSREWGAGNTIYF
abundance: few
v_gene: TRBV7-2
j_gene: TRBJ1-3
d_gene: -

CDR3nt: TGCAGCGCCCGGGACGCAGAGACCCAGTACTTC
CDR3aa: CSARDAETQYF
abundance: -
v_gene: TRBV29-1
j_gene: TRBJ2-5
d_gene: -

CDR3nt: TGCAGTGCCCCCCAAGGGACGGGGAGTCCTCGCGTCGGTTTAGGAAACACCATATATTTT
CDR3aa: CSAPQGTGSPRVGLGNTIYF
abundance: few
v_gene: TRBV20-1
j_gene: TRBJ1-3
d_gene: -

CDR3nt: TGTGCCAGCAGCTCTGGACAGGGGAGGGTTAATTCACCCCTCCACTTT
CDR3aa: CASSSGQGRVNSPLHF
abundance: few
v_gene: TRBV6-5
j_gene: TRBJ1-6
d_gene: TRBD1

CDR3nt: TGTGCCAGCAGCCCCGGGACAGGGCAGCACGAGCAGTACTTC
CDR3aa: CASSPGTGQHEQYF
abundance: many
v_gene: TRBV7-9
j_gene: TRBJ2-7
d_gene: TRBD1

CDR3nt: TGTGCCAGCAGCTTATCGGGCGCGGGCAATCAGCCCCAGCATTTT
CDR3aa: CASSLSGAGNQPQHF
abundance: -
v_gene: TRBV11-2
j_gene: TRBJ1-5
d_gene: -

CDR3nt: TGCAGCGTTGTTCTGCCCCCCTCCTACGAGCAGTACTTC
CDR3aa: CSVVLPPSYEQYF
abundance: -
v_gene: TRBV29-1
j_gene: TRBJ2-7
d_gene: -

CDR3nt: TGTGCCAGCAGCCAAACCACAGGGGTCCAAGAGACCCAGTACTTC
CDR3aa: CASSQTTGVQETQYF
abundance: -
v_gene: TRBV3-1
j_gene: TRBJ2-5
d_gene: TRBD1

CDR3nt: TGTGCCACCAGTGATTCCCCGGACAGATCTGGAGACACCATATATTTT
CDR3aa: CATSDSPDRSGDTIYF
abundance: -
v_gene: TRBV24-1
j_gene: TRBJ1-3
d_gene: -

CDR3nt: TGTGCCAGCTCACCAGGAGGGGTGTACGAGCAGTACTTC
CDR3aa: CASSPGGVYEQYF
abundance: few
v_gene: TRBV18
j_gene: TRBJ2-7
d_gene: -

CDR3nt: TGTGCCAGCAGTTTAAAAGGGACCCCGAAGACCCAGTACTTC
CDR3aa: CASSLKGTPKTQYF
abundance: -
v_gene: TRBV28
j_gene: TRBJ2-5
d_gene: -

CDR3nt: TGCAGCGTCCTGACTAGCGGGGGGGCCGGGTCGACGCAGTATTTT
CDR3aa: CSVLTSGGAGSTQYF
abundance: many
v_gene: TRBV29-1
j_gene: TRBJ2-3
d_gene: TRBD2

CDR3nt: TGCAGCGTCTTGGGAGGGAGCTCTGGAAACACCATATATTTT
CDR3aa: CSVLGGSSGNTIYF
abundance: many
v_gene: TRBV29-1
j_gene: TRBJ1-3
d_gene: -

CDR3nt: TGTGCCAGCAGTCCCACCCCTCGGGGAGACGGCGAGCAGTACTTC
CDR3aa: CASSPTPRGDGEQYF
abundance: -
v_gene: TRBV27
j_gene: TRBJ2-7
d_gene: -

CDR3nt: TGCAGTGCTAGAAATCAGGACACAGATACGCAGTATTTT
CDR3aa: CSARNQDTDTQYF
abundance: many
v_gene: TRBV20-1
j_gene: TRBJ2-3
d_gene: -

CDR3nt: TGTGCCAGCTCACCTCCCGGGACTAGCGGGCCCGGGGCCCAGTACTTC
CDR3aa: CASSPPGTSGPGAQYF
abundance: few
v_gene: TRBV18
j_gene: TRBJ2-5
d_gene: TRBD2

CDR3nt: TGTGCCAGCAGTTTTTCGACAGGGGTCTATGGCTACACCTTC
CDR3aa: CASSFSTGVYGYTF
abundance: few
v_gene: TRBV6-5
j_gene: TRBJ1-2
d_gene: TRBD1

CDR3nt: TGTGCCAGCAGCCCCACAGGGGGAGGTTATAATTCACCCCTCCACTTT
CDR3aa: CASSPTGGGYNSPLHF
abundance: few
v_gene: TRBV3-1
j_gene: TRBJ1-6
d_gene: TRBD1

CDR3nt: TGTGCCAGCAGTCTCGGGACTAGCGGCACCAGCACAGATACGCAGTATTTT
CDR3aa: CASSLGTSGTSTDTQYF
abundance: few
v_gene: TRBV3-1
j_gene: TRBJ2-3
d_gene: TRBD2

CDR3nt: TGCGCCAGCAGCCATGGGGTTGAGGGATTGAACATTCAGTACTTC
CDR3aa: CASSHGVEGLNIQYF
abundance: few
v_gene: TRBV4-1
j_gene: TRBJ2-4
d_gene: -

CDR3nt: TGTGCCAGCAGTTCAAGGACGGGAGAGACCCAGTACTTC
CDR3aa: CASSSRTGETQYF
abundance: few
v_gene: TRBV12-3/TRBV12-4
j_gene: TRBJ2-5
d_gene: -

CDR3nt: TGTGCCAGCAGGACAGGGGGCTCCAATTCACCCCTCCACTTT
CDR3aa: CASRTGGSNSPLHF
abundance: many
v_gene: TRBV25-1
j_gene: TRBJ1-6
d_gene: TRBD1

CDR3nt: TGTGCCAGCAGCCAAGAGAGCGGGAGGGCCCATAATGAGCAGTTCTTC
CDR3aa: CASSQESGRAHNEQFF
abundance: many
v_gene: TRBV4-2
j_gene: TRBJ2-1
d_gene: TRBD2

CDR3nt: TGCAGTGCTAGTAAGGGCACCAATCAGCCCCAGCATTTT
CDR3aa: CSASKGTNQPQHF
abundance: many
v_gene: TRBV20-1
j_gene: TRBJ1-5
d_gene: -

CDR3nt: TGCGCCAGCAGCTTAGGGACGGTTAATTCACCCCTCCACTTT
CDR3aa: CASSLGTVNSPLHF
abundance: -
v_gene: TRBV5-1
j_gene: TRBJ1-6
d_gene: -

CDR3nt: TGTGCCAGCAGCTTAATAGACAATCAGCCCCAGCATTTT
CDR3aa: CASSLIDNQPQHF
abundance: few
v_gene: TRBV5-5
j_gene: TRBJ1-5
d_gene: -

CDR3nt: TGTGCCAGCAGCCAAGGACTATACACCGGGGAGCTGTTTTTT
CDR3aa: CASSQGLYTGELFF
abundance: many
v_gene: TRBV3-1
j_gene: TRBJ2-2
d_gene: -

CDR3nt: TGCGCCAGCAGCTTGGGGAGGGAAAAAGAGACCCAGTACTTC
CDR3aa: CASSLGREKETQYF
abundance: -
v_gene: TRBV5-1
j_gene: TRBJ2-5
d_gene: -

CDR3nt: TGCAGTGCTAGAGACGGGAGCTCCTACAATGAGCAGTTCTTC
CDR3aa: CSARDGSSYNEQFF
abundance: many
v_gene: TRBV20-1
j_gene: TRBJ2-1
d_gene: -

CDR3nt: TGTGCCAGCAGGGACAGTTTGTGGGACACTGAAGCTTTCTTT
CDR3aa: CASRDSLWDTEAFF
abundance: -
v_gene: TRBV2
j_gene: TRBJ1-1
d_gene: -

CDR3nt: TGCGCCAGCAGCGGAGAGGGACAGCCATATGAAAAACTGTTTTTT
CDR3aa: CASSGEGQPYEKLFF
abundance: many
v_gene: TRBV5-1
j_gene: TRBJ1-4
d_gene: TRBD1

CDR3nt: TGTGCCAGCACCGACAGGAATAACTATGGCTACACCTTC
CDR3aa: CASTDRNNYGYTF
abundance: -
v_gene: TRBV12-3/TRBV12-4
j_gene: TRBJ1-2
d_gene: -

CDR3nt: TGTGCCAGCAGCGAGACAGGGGGCACTGCCCTCTACAATGAGCAGTTCTTC
CDR3aa: CASSETGGTALYNEQFF
abundance: many
v_gene: TRBV5-6
j_gene: TRBJ2-1
d_gene: TRBD1

CDR3nt: TGTGCCAGCAGCCCGGTTAGGGGCGAAGGCTACACCTTC
CDR3aa: CASSPVRGEGYTF
abundance: many
v_gene: TRBV7-2
j_gene: TRBJ1-2
d_gene: -

CDR3nt: TGCAGTGCTCGGGGGAGGGTCACAGATACGCAGTATTTT
CDR3aa: CSARGRVTDTQYF
abundance: -
v_gene: TRBV20-1
j_gene: TRBJ2-3
d_gene: TRBD2

CDR3nt: TGTGCCAGCAGCTTAGTTGGGAACACCATTCAGCCCCAGCATTTT
CDR3aa: CASSLVGNTIQPQHF
abundance: few
v_gene: TRBV7-2
j_gene: TRBJ1-5
d_gene: -

CDR3nt: TGCGCCAGCAGCCTCAGGACAGAACTAAACACCGGGGAGCTGTTTTTT
CDR3aa: CASSLRTELNTGELFF
abundance: many
v_gene: TRBV5-1
j_gene: TRBJ2-2
d_gene: -

CDR3nt: TGTGCCAGCAGTGGGGACTCGCGGGGGGGGTACTTC
CDR3aa: CASSGDSRGGYF
abundance: few
v_gene: TRBV2
j_gene: TRBJ2-7
d_gene: TRBD2

CDR3nt: TGTGCCAGCAGCTTGGTGCGAGCTAAATGGATCTACAATGAGCAGTTCTTC
CDR3aa: CASSLVRAKWIYNEQFF
abundance: -
v_gene: TRBV5-6
j_gene: TRBJ2-1
d_gene: -

CDR3nt: TGCGCCAGCAGCCCAACCGTTATTCGGGTTGCGGAGCTGTTTTTT
CDR3aa: CASSPTVIRVAELFF
abundance: -
v_gene: TRBV4-3
j_gene: TRBJ2-2
d_gene: -

CDR3nt: TGCAGTGCTAGCGAGCGGGGGCACTATGGCTACACCTTC
CDR3aa: CSASERGHYGYTF
abundance: few
v_gene: TRBV20-1
j_gene: TRBJ1-2
d_gene: -

CDR3nt: TGCAGTGCCTCGGGCCAGAATCAGCCCCAGCATTTT
CDR3aa: CSASGQNQPQHF
abundance: -
v_gene: TRBV20-1
j_gene: TRBJ1-5
d_gene: -

CDR3nt: TGTGCCAGCAGCTCAGACCGTTTCGCCGAGCAGTACTTC
CDR3aa: CASSSDRFAEQYF
abundance: many
v_gene: TRBV11-1
j_gene: TRBJ2-7
d_gene: -

CDR3nt: TGTGCCAGCAGCCGAATAGCGGGGGTGAGCACAGATACGCAGTATTTT
CDR3aa: CASSRIAGVSTDTQYF
abundance: -
v_gene: TRBV3-1
j_gene: TRBJ2-3
d_gene: TRBD2

CDR3nt: TGTGCCAGTAGTGAGGACGGGCTGCGGGGCTACACCTTC
CDR3aa: CASSEDGLRGYTF
abundance: few
v_gene: TRBV19
j_gene: TRBJ1-2
d_gene: -

CDR3nt: TGTGCCAGCAGCTTAAGCGTAGCGGGCAGGGCGCAGTATTTT
CDR3aa: CASSLSVAGRAQYF
abundance: -
v_gene: TRBV5-8
j_gene: TRBJ2-3
d_gene: TRBD2

CDR3nt: TGTGCCATTCAAGACAGTTTCAATGAGCAGTTCTTC
CDR3aa: CAIQDSFNEQFF
abundance: few
v_gene: TRBV12-3/TRBV12-4
j_gene: TRBJ2-1
d_gene: -